One sample yielded the 9 T cell receptor beta chains listed below, sequenced in a study of blood T cell repertoires in COVID-19 (dated by TCRdb to 2018 to 2020). Library preparation employed the immunoSEQ multiplex PCR assay. Not all clones reach the TCRdb copy of this immuneACCESS table, which keeps in-frame sequences only. Checked studies attribute under half of the gap to unresolved V genes and leave the rest unexplained. In this sample the table shows about 58,000 clones, roughly 86% of which occur a single time. About a fifth of the sample comes from the top ten. Sequenced material: peripheral blood. These receptor sequences come from a woman between 45 and 65 years old with active or convalescent COVID-19.

This clone was found once. J is TRBJ2-2 and V is TRBV5-1, with D possibly TRBD2 on 5 matching bases. This CDR3 contains 15 residues. The ends were cut back, 4 bases at V and 0 bases at J, with 10 bases in the middle. CDR1 and CDR2 from the germline V gene are SGHRS and YFSETQ. CDR3 in amino acids: CASSPGVANTGELFF. CDR3 sequence (DNA): TGCGCCAGCAGCCCCGGGGTCGCGAACACCGGGGAGCTGTTTTTT.

The rearrangement uses TRBV2 and TRBJ1-5; TRBD1 might be the D (5 bases). Trimming took off 6 bases at V and 4 bases at J, with 16 bases between the two ends. From germline, CDR1 is SNHLY and CDR2 FYNNEI. The CDR3 sequence is 15 residues long. CDR3 DNA sequence: TGTGCCAGCAGGGATGGACGGGGGGGAAATCAGCCCCAGCATTTT. Protein: CASRDGRGGNQPQHF.

The chain combines TRBV6-2 or TRBV6-3 with TRBJ2-1; 8 positions match TRBD2. Germline V gives CDR1 MNHEY, CDR2 SVGEGT. The trim removed 0 bases at V and 3 bases at J, leaving 7 bases unmatched. This CDR3 is 17 amino acids long. Here the CDR3 DNA reads TGTGCCAGCAGTTACTCGTTAATAGCGGGGTTCTACAATGAGCAGTTCTTC. Encoded protein: CASSYSLIAGFYNEQFF.

The chain recombines TRBV24-1 with TRBJ2-5; tentatively, D is TRBD2 (6 bases). The CDR3 extends over 13 amino acids. Germline V gene sequence: CDR1 KGHDR, CDR2 SFDVKD. V was clipped by 2 bases and J by 4 bases, with 7 bases between them. The CDR3 reads CATSDSGVETQYF. The CDR3 bases are TGTGCCACCAGTGATTCGGGGGTAGAGACCCAGTACTTC.

CDR3 amino acids: CASSAGTAGSGANVLTF. CDR3 nucleotide sequence: TGTGCCAGCAGTGCCGGGACAGCGGGCTCTGGGGCCAACGTCCTGACTTTC. The gene calls are TRBV2 and TRBJ2-6; possible D gene TRBD1, 7 bases. The CDR3 sequence is 17 residues long. V was trimmed by 4 bases and J by 0 bases, leaving 13 bases between them. The germline gives CDR1 SNHLY, CDR2 FYNNEI.

This clone was counted once. The V and J genes are TRBV2 and TRBJ1-5, with 8 bases matching TRBD1. From germline, CDR1 is SNHLY and CDR2 FYNNEI. Trimming removed 6 bases from V and 0 bases from J; junction bases left unmatched: 7. This CDR3 spans 16 amino acids. The CDR3 spells CASRVGTGDSNQPQHF. DNA of the CDR3: TGTGCCAGCAGGGTAGGGACAGGAGATAGCAATCAGCCCCAGCATTTT. Based on the CDR3 plus reference TRBV2 and TRBJ1-5, the full variable domain is EPEVTQTPSHQVTQMGQEVILRCVPISNHLYFYWYRQILGQKVEFLVSFYNNEISEKSEIFDDQFSVERPDGSNFTLKIRSTKLEDSAMYFCASRVGTGDSNQPQHFGDGTRLSIL.

The genes are TRBV3-1 (or the pseudogene TRBV3-2) and TRBJ2-2, with a tentative D call TRBD2 (6 bases). The CDR3 covers 18 residues. Trimming left V 1 base short and J 1 base short, with 16 bases between. Germline CDR1 reads LGHDT; CDR2 reads YNNKEL (reference sequence). This CDR3 is CASSQVAGSGVNTGELFF. The CDR3 nucleotides are TGTGCCAGCAGCCAAGTGGCGGGGTCAGGAGTGAACACCGGGGAGCTGTTTTTT.

This clone was seen only once. V gene TRBV27 combines with J gene TRBJ2-5, with D possibly TRBD2 on 6 matching bases. The germline V gene encodes CDR1 MNHEY and CDR2 SMNVEV (reference sequence). V was cut by 8 bases and J by 5 bases, with 18 bases left in between. The CDR3 length is 14 residues. CDR3 sequence: CASCSSDHFETQYF. CDR3 bases: TGTGCCAGCTGCTCTAGCGACCATTTTGAGACCCAGTACTTC.

The V and J genes are TRBV5-6 and TRBJ1-2; 9 nucleotides agree with TRBD1. The germline V gene has CDR1 SGHDT and CDR2 YYEEEE. The V and J ends lost 0 bases and 6 bases, in that order; junction bases with no gene match: 6. This CDR3 spans 15 amino acids. The CDR3 here is CASSLAGQGVNGYTF. The CDR3 region has the DNA TGTGCCAGCAGCTTGGCGGGACAGGGTGTCAATGGCTACACCTTC.